A selection of T cell receptor beta chains follows, all from one sample in a study of T and B cells in COVID-19 patients. In TCRdb, the multiplex PCR reads were re-called with MiXCR into one record per CDR3 protein. The sample has fewer than 10,000 distinct CDR3 sequences; approximately 33% are singletons. The sample comprised blood. Source of these receptors: a human donor who had recovered from COVID-19. CDR3s include the opening cysteine and the closing phenylalanine or tryptophan. The order of the fields is J gene, D gene, clone size, V gene, CDR3 protein, CDR3 DNA. The D gene is left open where the match is weak. The listing skips clone size in some rows; elsewhere it reads once, few, many or a size class.

j_gene: TRBJ2-5; d_gene: -; abundance: few; v_gene: TRBV5-1; CDR3aa: CASSRTGGGETQYF; CDR3nt: TGCGCCAGCAGCAGGACGGGGGGCGGGGAGACCCAGTACTTC
j_gene: TRBJ1-1; d_gene: -; abundance: medium-sized; v_gene: TRBV19; CDR3aa: CASSINFDRLNTEAFF; CDR3nt: TGTGCCAGTAGTATCAATTTTGACAGGTTGAACACTGAAGCTTTCTTT
j_gene: TRBJ2-7; d_gene: -; abundance: large; v_gene: TRBV14; CDR3aa: CASSLGGGASYEQYF; CDR3nt: TGTGCCAGCAGCCTCGGTGGCGGGGCCTCCTACGAGCAGTACTTC
j_gene: TRBJ2-7; d_gene: TRBD1; abundance: -; v_gene: TRBV20-1; CDR3aa: CSARATLGQGVYEQYF; CDR3nt: TGCAGTGCTAGAGCCACCCTGGGACAGGGAGTTTACGAGCAGTACTTC
j_gene: TRBJ2-5; d_gene: -; abundance: -; v_gene: TRBV5-5; CDR3aa: CASSLVRVETQYF; CDR3nt: TGTGCCAGCAGCTTGGTCAGGGTAGAGACCCAGTACTTC
j_gene: TRBJ1-4; d_gene: -; abundance: -; v_gene: TRBV27; CDR3aa: CASSLSGGPNEKLFF; CDR3nt: TGTGCCAGCAGTTTATCGGGGGGGCCTAATGAAAAACTGTTTTTT
j_gene: TRBJ2-7; d_gene: -; abundance: medium-sized; v_gene: TRBV18; CDR3aa: CASSPGGRGDYEQYF; CDR3nt: TGTGCCAGCTCACCGGGCGGGCGGGGTGACTACGAGCAGTACTTC
j_gene: TRBJ2-1; d_gene: TRBD2; abundance: medium-sized; v_gene: TRBV7-2; CDR3aa: CASSLELGGSYNEQFF; CDR3nt: TGTGCCAGCAGCTTAGAGCTAGGCGGGAGCTACAATGAGCAGTTCTTC
j_gene: TRBJ2-1; d_gene: -; abundance: medium-sized; v_gene: TRBV24-1; CDR3aa: CATSVSGTYNEQFF; CDR3nt: TGTGCCACCAGTGTTAGCGGAACATACAATGAGCAGTTCTTC
j_gene: TRBJ2-1; d_gene: TRBD1; abundance: -; v_gene: TRBV6-5; CDR3aa: CAISTTRDRGGNEQFF; CDR3nt: TGTGCCATCAGTACCACACGGGACAGGGGGGGCAATGAGCAGTTCTTC
j_gene: TRBJ2-3; d_gene: -; abundance: -; v_gene: TRBV6-2/TRBV6-3; CDR3aa: CASSSRPYGRAADTQYF; CDR3nt: TGTGCCAGCAGTTCCAGGCCCTATGGCAGGGCGGCAGATACGCAGTATTTT
j_gene: TRBJ2-5; d_gene: TRBD2; abundance: -; v_gene: TRBV4-2; CDR3aa: CASSQDLASGGTDQETQYF; CDR3nt: TGTGCCAGCAGCCAAGATTTGGCTAGCGGGGGGACAGACCAAGAGACCCAGTACTTC
j_gene: TRBJ1-5; d_gene: TRBD1; abundance: few; v_gene: TRBV19; CDR3aa: CASTDWDSEGHQPQHF; CDR3nt: TGTGCCAGTACCGACTGGGACAGTGAGGGCCATCAGCCCCAGCATTTT
j_gene: TRBJ2-7; d_gene: -; abundance: medium-sized; v_gene: TRBV12-3/TRBV12-4; CDR3aa: CASARQFVQYF; CDR3nt: TGTGCCAGTGCGCGACAGTTCGTGCAGTACTTC
j_gene: TRBJ2-3; d_gene: TRBD2; abundance: few; v_gene: TRBV7-9; CDR3aa: CASNRGGADTQYF; CDR3nt: TGTGCCAGCAACCGCGGGGGGGCGGATACGCAGTATTTT
j_gene: TRBJ2-5; d_gene: TRBD2; abundance: -; v_gene: TRBV6-5; CDR3aa: CASSYSLAGGQETQYF; CDR3nt: TGTGCCAGCAGTTACTCCCTGGCGGGGGGGCAAGAGACCCAGTACTTC
j_gene: TRBJ2-6; d_gene: TRBD1; abundance: -; v_gene: TRBV13; CDR3aa: CASSFRTGGTGANVLTF; CDR3nt: TGTGCCAGCAGCTTTCGGACAGGGGGAACTGGGGCCAACGTCCTGACTTTC
j_gene: TRBJ1-5; d_gene: TRBD1; abundance: -; v_gene: TRBV12-3/TRBV12-4; CDR3aa: CASSGTGIFGSNQPQHF; CDR3nt: TGTGCCAGCAGTGGGACAGGGATTTTCGGGAGCAATCAGCCCCAGCATTTT
j_gene: TRBJ2-7; d_gene: -; abundance: medium-sized; v_gene: TRBV19; CDR3aa: CASSFSRAYEQYF; CDR3nt: TGTGCCAGTAGTTTTTCCAGAGCCTACGAGCAGTACTTC
j_gene: TRBJ2-5; d_gene: -; abundance: -; v_gene: TRBV5-1; CDR3aa: CASSAGVAAETQYF; CDR3nt: TGCGCCAGCAGCGCTGGAGTAGCGGCGGAGACCCAGTACTTC
j_gene: TRBJ2-5; d_gene: -; abundance: few; v_gene: TRBV5-6; CDR3aa: CASSLFNREETQYF; CDR3nt: TGTGCCAGCAGCTTGTTTAACAGGGAAGAGACCCAGTACTTC
j_gene: TRBJ2-3; d_gene: -; abundance: few; v_gene: TRBV18; CDR3aa: CASSPQSPLGTDTQYF; CDR3nt: TGTGCCAGCTCACCCCAGAGTCCTCTAGGCACAGATACGCAGTATTTT
j_gene: TRBJ2-6; d_gene: -; abundance: few; v_gene: TRBV5-1; CDR3aa: CASWETSGANVLTF; CDR3nt: TGCGCCAGCTGGGAGACGTCTGGGGCCAACGTCCTGACTTTC
j_gene: TRBJ1-2; d_gene: -; abundance: few; v_gene: TRBV11-2; CDR3aa: CASSLEGYGYTF; CDR3nt: TGTGCCAGCAGCTTAGAGGGCTATGGCTACACCTTC
j_gene: TRBJ2-2; d_gene: -; abundance: -; v_gene: TRBV20-1; CDR3aa: CSAPEGVTGELFF; CDR3nt: TGCAGTGCCCCCGAGGGCGTCACCGGGGAGCTGTTTTTT
j_gene: TRBJ1-2; d_gene: -; abundance: medium-sized; v_gene: TRBV30; CDR3aa: CAGRQTYYGYTF; CDR3nt: TGTGCCGGACGACAGACATACTATGGCTACACCTTC
j_gene: TRBJ1-4; d_gene: -; abundance: -; v_gene: TRBV10-1; CDR3aa: CASSESEGKGGKLFF; CDR3nt: TGCGCCAGCAGTGAGTCGGAAGGAAAAGGAGGAAAACTGTTTTTT
j_gene: TRBJ1-2; d_gene: -; abundance: -; v_gene: TRBV10-3; CDR3aa: CAISETGGYTF; CDR3nt: TGTGCCATCAGTGAGACAGGGGGCTACACCTTC
j_gene: TRBJ1-5; d_gene: -; abundance: -; v_gene: TRBV6-5; CDR3aa: CASSTNSNQPQHF; CDR3nt: TGTGCCAGCAGTACCAATAGCAATCAGCCCCAGCATTTT
j_gene: TRBJ1-2; d_gene: -; abundance: medium-sized; v_gene: TRBV6-5; CDR3aa: CASSYDSHGYTF; CDR3nt: TGTGCCAGCAGTTACGACAGCCATGGCTACACCTTC
j_gene: TRBJ2-1; d_gene: -; abundance: -; v_gene: TRBV19; CDR3aa: CASSITLGGLREQFF; CDR3nt: TGTGCCAGTAGTATAACCCTGGGGGGTCTCAGAGAGCAGTTCTTC
j_gene: TRBJ2-2; d_gene: TRBD1; abundance: -; v_gene: TRBV5-1; CDR3aa: CASSIGTGISGELFF; CDR3nt: TGCGCCAGCAGCATCGGGACAGGTATTAGCGGGGAGCTGTTTTTT
j_gene: TRBJ1-1; d_gene: -; abundance: -; v_gene: TRBV20-1; CDR3aa: CSGRRGSTNTEAFF; CDR3nt: TGCAGTGGACGTAGAGGGTCGACCAACACTGAAGCTTTCTTT
j_gene: TRBJ1-5; d_gene: TRBD1; abundance: few; v_gene: TRBV27; CDR3aa: CAKTGGGDLSNQPQHF; CDR3nt: TGTGCCAAGACAGGGGGGGGGGATCTTAGCAATCAGCCCCAGCATTTT
j_gene: TRBJ2-7; d_gene: -; abundance: -; v_gene: TRBV12-3/TRBV12-4; CDR3aa: CASTTTESSYEQYF; CDR3nt: TGTGCCAGCACCACGACGGAAAGCTCCTACGAGCAGTACTTC
j_gene: TRBJ2-5; d_gene: TRBD2; abundance: -; v_gene: TRBV20-1; CDR3aa: CSARPYSGGQLDQETQYF; CDR3nt: TGCAGTGCTAGACCATATAGCGGGGGCCAACTAGATCAAGAGACCCAGTACTTC
j_gene: TRBJ1-2; d_gene: TRBD1; abundance: -; v_gene: TRBV5-1; CDR3aa: CASSPRGQGSLGGYTF; CDR3nt: TGCGCCAGCAGCCCGCGGGGACAGGGGAGTTTGGGAGGCTACACCTTC
j_gene: TRBJ2-2; d_gene: TRBD1; abundance: -; v_gene: TRBV19; CDR3aa: CASSGTGGTGELFF; CDR3nt: TGTGCCAGTAGCGGGACAGGGGGCACCGGGGAGCTGTTTTTT